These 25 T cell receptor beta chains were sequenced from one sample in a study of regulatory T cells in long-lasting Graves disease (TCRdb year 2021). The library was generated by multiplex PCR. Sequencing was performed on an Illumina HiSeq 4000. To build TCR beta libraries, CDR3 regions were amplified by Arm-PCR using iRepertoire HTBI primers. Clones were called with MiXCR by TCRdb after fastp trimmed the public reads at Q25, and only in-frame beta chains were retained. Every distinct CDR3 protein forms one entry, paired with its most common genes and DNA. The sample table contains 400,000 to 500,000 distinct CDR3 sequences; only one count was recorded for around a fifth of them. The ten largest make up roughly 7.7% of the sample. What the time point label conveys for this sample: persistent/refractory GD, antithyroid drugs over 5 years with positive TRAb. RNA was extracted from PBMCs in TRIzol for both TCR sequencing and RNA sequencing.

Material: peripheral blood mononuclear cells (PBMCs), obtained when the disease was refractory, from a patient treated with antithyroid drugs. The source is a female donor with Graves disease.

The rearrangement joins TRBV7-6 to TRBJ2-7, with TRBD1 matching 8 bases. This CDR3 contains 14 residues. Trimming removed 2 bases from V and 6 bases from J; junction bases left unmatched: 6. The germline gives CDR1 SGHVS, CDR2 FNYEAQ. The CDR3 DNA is TGTGCCAGCAGCTTATCCGGACAGGGAGGCGAGCAGTACTTC. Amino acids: CASSLSGQGGEQYF.

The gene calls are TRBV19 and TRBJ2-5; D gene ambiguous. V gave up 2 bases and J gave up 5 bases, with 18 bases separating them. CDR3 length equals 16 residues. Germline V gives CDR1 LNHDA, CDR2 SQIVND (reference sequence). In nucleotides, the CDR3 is TGTGCCAGTAGTATAATCACTGGGCCTCATCGGGAGACCCAGTACTTC. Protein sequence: CASSIITGPHRETQYF. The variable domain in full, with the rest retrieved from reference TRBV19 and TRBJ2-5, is DGGITQSPKYLFRKEGQNVTLSCEQNLNHDAMYWYRQDPGQGLRLIYYSQIVNDFQKGDIAEGYSVSREKKESFPLTVTSAQKNPTAFYLCASSIITGPHRETQYFGPGTRLLVL.

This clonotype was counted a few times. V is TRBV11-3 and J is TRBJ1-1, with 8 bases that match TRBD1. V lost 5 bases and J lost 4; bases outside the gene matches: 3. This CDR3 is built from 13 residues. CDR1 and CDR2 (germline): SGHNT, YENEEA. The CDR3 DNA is TGTGCCAGCAGCATGACAGGGGTCACTGAAGCTTTCTTT. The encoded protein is CASSMTGVTEAFF.

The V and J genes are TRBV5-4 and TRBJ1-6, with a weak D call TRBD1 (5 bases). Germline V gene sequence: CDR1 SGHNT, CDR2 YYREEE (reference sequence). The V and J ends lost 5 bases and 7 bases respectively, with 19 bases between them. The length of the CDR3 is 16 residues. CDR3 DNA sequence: TGTGCCAGCAGTCCGGGACGGTCCGGAGGGAATTCACCCCTCCACTTT. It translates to CASSPGRSGGNSPLHF.

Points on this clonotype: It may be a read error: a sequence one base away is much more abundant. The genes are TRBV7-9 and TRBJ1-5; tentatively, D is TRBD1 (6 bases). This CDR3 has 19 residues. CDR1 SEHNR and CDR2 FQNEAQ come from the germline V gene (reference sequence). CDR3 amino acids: CASSPRRSIRGLSDQPQHF. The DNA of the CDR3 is TGTGCCAGCAGCCCCCGGCGGTCGATCAGGGGCCTTAGCGATCAGCCCCAGCATTTT.

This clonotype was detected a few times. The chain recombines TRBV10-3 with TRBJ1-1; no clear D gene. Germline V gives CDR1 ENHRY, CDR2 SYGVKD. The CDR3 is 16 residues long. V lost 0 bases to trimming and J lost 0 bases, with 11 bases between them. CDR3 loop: CAISESYSSLNTEAFF. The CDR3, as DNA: TGTGCCATCAGTGAGTCGTACAGCTCTCTGAACACTGAAGCTTTCTTT.

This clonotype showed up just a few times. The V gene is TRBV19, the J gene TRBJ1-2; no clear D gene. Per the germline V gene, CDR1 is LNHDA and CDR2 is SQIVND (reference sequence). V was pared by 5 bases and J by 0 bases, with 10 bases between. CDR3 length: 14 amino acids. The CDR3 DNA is TGTGCCAGTAGTCCCAGCGAGACTAACTATGGCTACACCTTC. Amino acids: CASSPSETNYGYTF. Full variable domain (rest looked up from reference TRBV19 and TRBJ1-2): DGGITQSPKYLFRKEGQNVTLSCEQNLNHDAMYWYRQDPGQGLRLIYYSQIVNDFQKGDIAEGYSVSREKKESFPLTVTSAQKNPTAFYLCASSPSETNYGYTFGSGTRLTVV.

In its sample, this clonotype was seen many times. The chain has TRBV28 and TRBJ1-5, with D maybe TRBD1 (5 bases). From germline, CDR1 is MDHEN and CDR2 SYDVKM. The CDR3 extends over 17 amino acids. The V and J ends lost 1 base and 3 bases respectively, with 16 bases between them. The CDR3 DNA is TGTGCCAGCAGTTTATTTGGGGCGGGACCGATCAATCAGCCCCAGCATTTT. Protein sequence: CASSLFGAGPINQPQHF.

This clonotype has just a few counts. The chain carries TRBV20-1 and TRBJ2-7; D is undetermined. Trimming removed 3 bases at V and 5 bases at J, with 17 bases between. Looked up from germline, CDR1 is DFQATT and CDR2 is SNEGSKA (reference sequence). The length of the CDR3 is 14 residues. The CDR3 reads CSARDPQVLDEQYF. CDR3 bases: TGCAGTGCTAGGGACCCCCAGGTACTTGACGAGCAGTACTTC.

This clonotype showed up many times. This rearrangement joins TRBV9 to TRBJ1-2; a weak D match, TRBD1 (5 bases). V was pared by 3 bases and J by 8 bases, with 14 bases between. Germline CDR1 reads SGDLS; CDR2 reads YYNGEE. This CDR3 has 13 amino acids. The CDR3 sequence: CASSERGEGGYTF. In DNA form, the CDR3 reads TGTGCCAGCAGCGAAAGAGGGGAAGGAGGCTACACCTTC. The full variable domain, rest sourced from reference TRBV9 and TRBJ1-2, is DSGVTQTPKHLITATGQRVTLRCSPRSGDLSVYWYQQSLDQGLQFLIQYYNGEERAKGNILERFSAQQFPDLHSELNLSSLELGDSALYFCASSERGEGGYTFGSGTRLTVV.

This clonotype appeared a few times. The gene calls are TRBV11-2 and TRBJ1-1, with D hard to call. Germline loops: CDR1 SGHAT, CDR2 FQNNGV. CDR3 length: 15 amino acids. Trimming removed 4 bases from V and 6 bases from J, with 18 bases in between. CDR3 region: CASSSSPDRRAEAFF. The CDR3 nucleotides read TGTGCCAGCAGCTCCTCTCCCGACCGGCGAGCTGAAGCTTTCTTT.

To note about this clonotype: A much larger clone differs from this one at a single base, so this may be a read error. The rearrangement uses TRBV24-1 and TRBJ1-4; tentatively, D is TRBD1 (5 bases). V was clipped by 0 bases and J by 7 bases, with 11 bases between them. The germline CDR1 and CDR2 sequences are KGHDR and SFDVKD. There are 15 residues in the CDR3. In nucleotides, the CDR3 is TGTGCCACCAGTGATTTGCGGGACGGTAGTGAAAAACTGTTTTTT. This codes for CATSDLRDGSEKLFF.

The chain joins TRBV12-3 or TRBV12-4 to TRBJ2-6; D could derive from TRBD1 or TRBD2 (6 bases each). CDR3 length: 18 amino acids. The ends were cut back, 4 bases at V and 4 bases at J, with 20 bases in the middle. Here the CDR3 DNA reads TGTGCCAGCAGTTGGGGCCTACCGGGGGCAGGGGGGGCCAACGTCCTGACTTTC. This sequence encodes CASSWGLPGAGGANVLTF.

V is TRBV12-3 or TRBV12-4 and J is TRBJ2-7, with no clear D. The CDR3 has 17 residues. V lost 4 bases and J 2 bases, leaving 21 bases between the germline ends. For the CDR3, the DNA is TGTGCCAGCAGTTACTCGATGGCTCAGGCGGCTGCCTACGAGCAGTACTTC. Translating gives CASSYSMAQAAAYEQYF.

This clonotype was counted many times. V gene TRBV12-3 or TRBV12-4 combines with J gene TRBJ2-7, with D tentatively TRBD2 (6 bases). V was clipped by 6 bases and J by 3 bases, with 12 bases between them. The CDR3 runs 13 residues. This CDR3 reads CASSPGLIYEQYF. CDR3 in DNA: TGTGCCAGCAGCCCGGGACTTATCTACGAGCAGTACTTC.

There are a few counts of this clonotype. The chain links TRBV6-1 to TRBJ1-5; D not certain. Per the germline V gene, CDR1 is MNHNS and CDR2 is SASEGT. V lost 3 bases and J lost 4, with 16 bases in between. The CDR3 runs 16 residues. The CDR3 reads CASSDHDHVLNQPQHF. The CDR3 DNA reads TGTGCCAGCAGTGACCACGATCATGTCCTTAATCAGCCCCAGCATTTT.

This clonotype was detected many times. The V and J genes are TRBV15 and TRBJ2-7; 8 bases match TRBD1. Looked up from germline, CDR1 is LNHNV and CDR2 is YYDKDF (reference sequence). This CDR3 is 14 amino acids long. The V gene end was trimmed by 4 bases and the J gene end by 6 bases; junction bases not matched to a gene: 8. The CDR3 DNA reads TGTGCCACCAGCATTAGACAGGGGCTGAGCGAGCAGTACTTC. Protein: CATSIRQGLSEQYF. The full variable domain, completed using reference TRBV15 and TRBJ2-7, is DAMVIQNPRYQVTQFGKPVTLSCSQTLNHNVMYWYQQKSSQAPKLLFHYYDKDFNNEADTPDNFQSRRPNTSFCFLDIRSPGLGDTAMYLCATSIRQGLSEQYFGPGTRLTVT.

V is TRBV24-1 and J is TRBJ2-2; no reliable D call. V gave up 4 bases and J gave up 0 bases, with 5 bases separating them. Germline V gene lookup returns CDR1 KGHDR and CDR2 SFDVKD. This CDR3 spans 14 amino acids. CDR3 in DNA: TGTGCCACCAGTGACAGCCCGAACACCGGGGAGCTGTTTTTT. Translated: CATSDSPNTGELFF.

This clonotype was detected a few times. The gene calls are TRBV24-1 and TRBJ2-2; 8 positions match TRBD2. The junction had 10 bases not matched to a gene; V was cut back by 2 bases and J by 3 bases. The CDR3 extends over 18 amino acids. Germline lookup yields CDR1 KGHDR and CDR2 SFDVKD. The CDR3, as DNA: TGTGCCACCAGTGATTCCTCCTCGGGGGGGTTCTACACCGGGGAGCTGTTTTTT. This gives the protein CATSDSSSGGFYTGELFF.

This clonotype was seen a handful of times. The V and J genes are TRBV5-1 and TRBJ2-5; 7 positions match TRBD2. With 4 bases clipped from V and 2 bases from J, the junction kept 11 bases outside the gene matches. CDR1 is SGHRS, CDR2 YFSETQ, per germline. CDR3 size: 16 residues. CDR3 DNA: TGCGCCAGCAGCAGAACTCTAGCGGAAATTCAAGAGACCCAGTACTTC. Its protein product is CASSRTLAEIQETQYF.

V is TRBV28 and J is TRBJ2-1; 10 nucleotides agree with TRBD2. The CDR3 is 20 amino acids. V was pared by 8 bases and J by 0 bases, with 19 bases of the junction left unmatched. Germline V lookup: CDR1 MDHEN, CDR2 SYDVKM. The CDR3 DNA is TGTGCCAGCTCTTTCCCGCCTAGCGGGAGTTTCTGGGGCTCCTACAATGAGCAGTTCTTC. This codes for CASSFPPSGSFWGSYNEQFF.

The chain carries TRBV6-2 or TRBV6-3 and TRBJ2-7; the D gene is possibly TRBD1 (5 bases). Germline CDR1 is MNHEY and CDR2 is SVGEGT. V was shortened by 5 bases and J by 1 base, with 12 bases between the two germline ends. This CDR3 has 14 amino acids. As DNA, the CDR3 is TGTGCCAGCAGTCAGGGCTCACAATCCTACGAGCAGTACTTC. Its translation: CASSQGSQSYEQYF.

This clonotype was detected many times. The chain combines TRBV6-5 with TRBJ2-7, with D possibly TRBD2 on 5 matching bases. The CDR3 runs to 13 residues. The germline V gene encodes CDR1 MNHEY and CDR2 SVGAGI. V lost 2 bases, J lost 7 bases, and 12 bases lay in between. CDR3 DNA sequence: TGTGCCAGCAGTTACGTAGTTTCGGGGGAGCAGTACTTC. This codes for CASSYVVSGEQYF.

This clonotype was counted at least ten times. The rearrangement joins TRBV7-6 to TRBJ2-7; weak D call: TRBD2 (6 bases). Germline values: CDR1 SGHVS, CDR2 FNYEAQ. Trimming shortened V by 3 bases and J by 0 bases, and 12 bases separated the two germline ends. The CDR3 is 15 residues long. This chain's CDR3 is CASSFTRESSYEQYF. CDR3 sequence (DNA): TGTGCCAGCAGCTTCACCCGGGAGAGCTCCTACGAGCAGTACTTC.

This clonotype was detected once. CDR3 sequence reads: CATLTGETQYF. DNA for the CDR3: TGTGCCACCCTAACCGGCGAGACCCAGTACTTC. The genes are TRBV7-7 and TRBJ2-5; no definite D call. The germline gives CDR1 SSHAT, CDR2 FNYEAQ (reference sequence). The CDR3 spans 11 residues. V was shortened by 10 bases and J by 5 bases, with 11 bases between the two germline ends.